Listed here are 6 T cell receptor beta chains from one sample, sequenced in a study of T cells in Graves' hyperthyroidism and ophthalmopathy. TCR beta CDR3 region amplification was performed from RNA transcripts. During a first-round RT-PCR of the TCR CDR3, the HTBI primer set was used. TCRdb redid the calling of the multiplex PCR reads with MiXCR, one entry per CDR3 protein. Altogether 540,000 or so distinct CDR3 sequences are present, roughly 14% being singletons, with the ten largest covering 6.5% to 8%. Material for sequencing was blood. The source of these receptors is a woman between 25 and 40 years old with Graves' hyperthyroidism.

This clonotype came up a few times. The chain couples TRBV7-9 to TRBJ1-2, with 9 nucleotides matching TRBD1. The CDR3 extends over 18 amino acids. J gave up 4 bases and V 4 bases, and 16 bases lay outside the gene matches. Germline values: CDR1 SEHNR, CDR2 FQNEAQ (reference sequence). CDR3 loop: CASSSPPGQGMDSYGYTF. Here the CDR3 DNA reads TGTGCCAGCAGCTCCCCTCCCGGACAGGGGATGGATTCCTATGGCTACACCTTC.

This clonotype was recorded only once. This chain links TRBV7-2 with TRBJ2-5, with 9 bases fitting TRBD2. The CDR3 has 15 amino acids. The V gene end was trimmed by 1 base and the J gene end by 4 bases; junction bases not matched to a gene: 4. Germline-derived CDR1 and CDR2 are SGHTA and FQGNSA. The CDR3 DNA follows: TGTGCCAGCAGCTTAGGTAGCGGGAGCGGAGAGACCCAGTACTTC. Its translation is CASSLGSGSGETQYF.

This clonotype showed up many times. This chain links TRBV6-1 with TRBJ1-1; TRBD1 matches at 9 bases. The V segment lost 3 bases and the J segment 5 bases; nucleotides outside the gene matches: 7. This CDR3 spans 15 amino acids. Germline assignment: CDR1 MNHNS and CDR2 SASEGT. CDR3 region: CASSELTGGWTEAFF. DNA for the CDR3: TGTGCCAGCAGTGAGCTTACAGGGGGCTGGACTGAAGCTTTCTTT.

The chain combines TRBV6-1 with TRBJ1-2; 9 nucleotides match TRBD1. CDR1 and CDR2 from the germline V gene are MNHNS and SASEGT. The CDR3 totals 17 residues. Trimming took 5 bases from V and 5 from J; bases not matched to a gene: 15. The CDR3 spells CASSWAGTGLTYYGYTF. Written as DNA, the CDR3 is TGTGCCAGCAGTTGGGCCGGGACAGGGCTTACTTATTATGGCTACACCTTC.

This clonotype has ten or more counts. The CDR3 nucleotides read TGTGCCAGCAGTTTCCAGTGGAATGAGCAGTTCTTC. This sequence encodes CASSFQWNEQFF. The gene calls are TRBV12-3 or TRBV12-4 and TRBJ2-1; D is unresolved. CDR3 size: 12 residues. The V end was cut by 3 bases, the J end by 7 bases, with 7 bases between.

This clonotype was detected ten times or more. The chain links TRBV29-1 to TRBJ1-2; 7 nucleotides line up with TRBD1. This CDR3 comprises 15 residues. Losses at the gene ends were 0 bases for V and 8 bases for J; bases not matched to a gene: 12. Germline CDR1 SQVTM, CDR2 ANQGSEA. In DNA form, the CDR3 reads TGCAGCGTTGAAGATCGTCAGGGGGGAGAGGAGGGCTACACCTTC. Its translation is CSVEDRQGGEEGYTF.